This T cell receptor (beta chain) was profiled in a study of spatial heterogeneity in lung cancer. Ten or more counts support this clonotype. Its antigen is currently unknown. The germline V gene encodes CDR1 KGHDR and CDR2 SFDVKD. This CDR3 region has 15 residues. Trimming left V 4 bases short and J 7 bases short, with 13 bases between. Documented time point: sample taken at primary tumor resection. Donors were roughly 70 untreated early-stage non-small cell lung cancer patients. TCRdb passed the 5' RACE reads through MiXCR, listing each CDR3 protein once. Among 1,500 to 2,000 distinct CDR3 sequences listed, roughly 4.8% were seen once. Notes on the study in general: In tumors, expanded intratumoral alpha and beta TCR counts tracked mutation counts.

The TCR was taken from a male donor with early-stage non-small cell lung cancer. The chain has TRBV24-1 and TRBJ1-6, with a weak D call TRBD1 (6 bases). Sequenced material: lung tumor tissue, taken at surgery. In nucleotides, the CDR3 is TGTGCCACCAGTGACGGCGGCAGGGGAAATTCACCCCTCCACTTT. It is translated as CATSDGGRGNSPLHF.